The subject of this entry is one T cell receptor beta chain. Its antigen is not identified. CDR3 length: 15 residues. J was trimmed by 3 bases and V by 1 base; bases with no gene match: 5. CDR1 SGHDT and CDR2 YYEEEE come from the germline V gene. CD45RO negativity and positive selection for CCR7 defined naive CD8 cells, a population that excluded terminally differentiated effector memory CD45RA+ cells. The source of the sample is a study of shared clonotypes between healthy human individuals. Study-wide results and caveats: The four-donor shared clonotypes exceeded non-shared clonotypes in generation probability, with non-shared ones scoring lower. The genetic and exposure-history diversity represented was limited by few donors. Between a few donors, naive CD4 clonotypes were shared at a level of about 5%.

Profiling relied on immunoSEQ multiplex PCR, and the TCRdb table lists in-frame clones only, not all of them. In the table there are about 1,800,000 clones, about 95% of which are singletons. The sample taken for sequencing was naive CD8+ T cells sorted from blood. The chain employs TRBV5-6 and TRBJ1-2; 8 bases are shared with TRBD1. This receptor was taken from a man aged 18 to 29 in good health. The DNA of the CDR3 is TGTGCCAGCAGCTTGATGGACAGGGACGACTATGGCTACACCTTC. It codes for CASSLMDRDDYGYTF.